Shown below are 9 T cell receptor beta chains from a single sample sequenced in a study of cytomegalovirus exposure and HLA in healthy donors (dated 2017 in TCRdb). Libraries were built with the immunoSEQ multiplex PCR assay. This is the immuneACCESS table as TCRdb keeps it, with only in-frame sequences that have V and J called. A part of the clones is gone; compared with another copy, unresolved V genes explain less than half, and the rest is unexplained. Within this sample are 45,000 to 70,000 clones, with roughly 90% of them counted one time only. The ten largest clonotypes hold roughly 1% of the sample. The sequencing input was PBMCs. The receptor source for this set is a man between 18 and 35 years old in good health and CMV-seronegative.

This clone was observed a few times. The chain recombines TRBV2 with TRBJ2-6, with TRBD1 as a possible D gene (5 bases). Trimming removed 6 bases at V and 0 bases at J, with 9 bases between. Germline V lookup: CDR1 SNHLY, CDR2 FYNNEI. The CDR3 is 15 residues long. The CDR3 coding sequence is TGTGCCAGCAGGGACACAATCTCTGGGGCCAACGTCCTGACTTTC. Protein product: CASRDTISGANVLTF.

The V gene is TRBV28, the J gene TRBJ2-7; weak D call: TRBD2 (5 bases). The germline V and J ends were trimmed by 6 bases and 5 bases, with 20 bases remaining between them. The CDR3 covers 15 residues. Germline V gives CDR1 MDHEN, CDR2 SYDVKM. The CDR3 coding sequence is TGTGCCAGCAGATATCAGCGGAGCCACCTCCACGAGCAGTACTTC. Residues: CASRYQRSHLHEQYF.

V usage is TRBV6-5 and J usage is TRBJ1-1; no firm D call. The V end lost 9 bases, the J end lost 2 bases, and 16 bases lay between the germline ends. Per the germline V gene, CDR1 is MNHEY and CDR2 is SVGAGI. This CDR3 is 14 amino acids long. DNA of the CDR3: TGTGCCAGTAGTCCGGGGAGAGCAAACACTGAAGCTTTCTTT. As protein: CASSPGRANTEAFF.

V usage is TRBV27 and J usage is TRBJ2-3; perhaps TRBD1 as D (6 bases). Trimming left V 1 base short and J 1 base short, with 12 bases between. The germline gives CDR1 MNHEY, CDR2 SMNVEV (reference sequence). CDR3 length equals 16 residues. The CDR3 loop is CASSLWGLHGTDTQYF. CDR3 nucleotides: TGTGCCAGCAGTTTATGGGGGCTCCACGGCACAGATACGCAGTATTTT.

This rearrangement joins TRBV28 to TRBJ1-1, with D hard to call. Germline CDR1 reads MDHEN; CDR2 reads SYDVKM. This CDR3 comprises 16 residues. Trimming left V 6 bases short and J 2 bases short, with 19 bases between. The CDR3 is CASRIGSRFDNTEAFF. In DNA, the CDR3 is TGTGCCAGCAGGATCGGGTCGAGGTTTGACAACACTGAAGCTTTCTTT.

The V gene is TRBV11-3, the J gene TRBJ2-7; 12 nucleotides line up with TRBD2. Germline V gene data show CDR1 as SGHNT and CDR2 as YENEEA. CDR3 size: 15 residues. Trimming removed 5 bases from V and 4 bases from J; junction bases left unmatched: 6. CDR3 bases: TGTGCCAGCAGCAAACTAGCGGGAGGCTCTTACGAGCAGTACTTC. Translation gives CASSKLAGGSYEQYF.

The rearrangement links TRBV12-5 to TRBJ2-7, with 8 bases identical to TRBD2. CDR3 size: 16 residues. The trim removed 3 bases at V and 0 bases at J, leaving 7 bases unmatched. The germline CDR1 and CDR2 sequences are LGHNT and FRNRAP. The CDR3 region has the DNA TGTGCTAGTGGTTTCTCCACCGGGACTAGCTCCTACGAGCAGTACTTC. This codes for CASGFSTGTSSYEQYF.

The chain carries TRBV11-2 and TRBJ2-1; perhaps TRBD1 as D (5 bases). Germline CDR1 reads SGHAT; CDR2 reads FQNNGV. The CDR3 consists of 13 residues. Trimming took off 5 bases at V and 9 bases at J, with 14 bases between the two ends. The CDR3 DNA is TGTGCCAGCAGCGCCAGAGAAAGGGGTGAGCAGTTCTTC. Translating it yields CASSARERGEQFF. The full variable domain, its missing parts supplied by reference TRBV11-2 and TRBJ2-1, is EAGVAQSPRYKIIEKRQSVAFWCNPISGHATLYWYQQILGQGPKLLIQFQNNGVVDDSQLPKDRFSAERLKGVDSTLKIQPAKLEDSAVYLCASSARERGEQFFGPGTRLTVL.

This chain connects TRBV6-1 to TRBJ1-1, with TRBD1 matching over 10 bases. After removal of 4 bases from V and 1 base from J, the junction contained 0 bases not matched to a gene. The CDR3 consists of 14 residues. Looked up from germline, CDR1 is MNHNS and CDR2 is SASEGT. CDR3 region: CASSGQGANTEAFF. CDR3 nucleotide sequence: TGTGCCAGCAGTGGACAGGGGGCGAACACTGAAGCTTTCTTT.